Sequencing of this T cell receptor (beta chain) was carried out in a study of cytomegalovirus exposure and HLA in healthy donors. Primers for the PCR totalled 60 Vbeta and 13 Jbeta. Here immunoSEQ multiplex PCR was the method, and the copy in TCRdb shows in-frame clones only, minus some. The sample lists 150,000 to 200,000 clones; 80% to 90% were seen once. V was trimmed by 5 bases and J by 4 bases, leaving 12 bases between them. CDR3 size: 15 residues. Germline V lookup: CDR1 MNHEY, CDR2 SMNVEV (reference sequence). Sequencing used PBMCs. The receptor comes from a man in his late teens or twenties in good health and CMV-seropositive. J is TRBJ1-6 and V is TRBV27, with D possibly matching TRBD1 (5 bases). CDR3 coding DNA: TGTGCCAGCAGTCTTGAGACAGAGTATAATTCACCCCTCCACTTT. It encodes CASSLETEYNSPLHF.